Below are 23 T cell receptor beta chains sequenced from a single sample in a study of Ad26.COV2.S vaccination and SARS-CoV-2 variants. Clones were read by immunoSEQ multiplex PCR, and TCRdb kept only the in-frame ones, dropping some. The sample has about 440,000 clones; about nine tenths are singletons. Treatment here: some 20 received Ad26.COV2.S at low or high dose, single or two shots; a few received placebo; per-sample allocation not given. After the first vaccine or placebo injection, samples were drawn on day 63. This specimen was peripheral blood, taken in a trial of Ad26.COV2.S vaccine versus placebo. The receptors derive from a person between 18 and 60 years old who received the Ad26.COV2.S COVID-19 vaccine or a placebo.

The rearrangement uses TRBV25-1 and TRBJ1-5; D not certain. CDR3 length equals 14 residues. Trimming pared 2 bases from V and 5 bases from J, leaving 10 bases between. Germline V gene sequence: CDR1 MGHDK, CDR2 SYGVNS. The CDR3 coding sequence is TGTGCCAGCAGTGAAATGAGTGCCGATCAGCCCCAGCATTTT. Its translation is CASSEMSADQPQHF.

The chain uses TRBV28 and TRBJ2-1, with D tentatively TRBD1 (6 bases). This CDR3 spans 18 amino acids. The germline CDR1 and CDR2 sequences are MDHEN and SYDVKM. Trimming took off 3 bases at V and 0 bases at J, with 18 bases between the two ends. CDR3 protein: CASSFAQGLGASYNEQFF. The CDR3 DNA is TGTGCCAGCAGTTTTGCCCAAGGACTGGGGGCCTCCTACAATGAGCAGTTCTTC.

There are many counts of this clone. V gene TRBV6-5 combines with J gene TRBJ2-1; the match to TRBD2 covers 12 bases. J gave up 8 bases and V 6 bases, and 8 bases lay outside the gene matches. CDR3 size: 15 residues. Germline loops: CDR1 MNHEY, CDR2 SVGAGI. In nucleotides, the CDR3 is TGTGCCAGCAGAGATCTAGCGGGAGGGCCCTATGAGCAGTTCTTC. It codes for CASRDLAGGPYEQFF.

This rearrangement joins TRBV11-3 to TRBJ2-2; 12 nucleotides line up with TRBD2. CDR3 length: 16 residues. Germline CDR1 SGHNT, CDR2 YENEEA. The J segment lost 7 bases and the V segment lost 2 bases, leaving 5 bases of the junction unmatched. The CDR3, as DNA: TGTGCCAGCAGCTTAACTAGCGGGAGGCCTTTCGGGGAGCTGTTTTTT. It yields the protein CASSLTSGRPFGELFF. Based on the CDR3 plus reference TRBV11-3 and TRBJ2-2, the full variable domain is EAGVVQSPRYKIIEKKQPVAFWCNPISGHNTLYWYLQNLGQGPELLIRYENEEAVDDSQLPKDRFSAERLKGVDSTLKIQPAELGDSAVYLCASSLTSGRPFGELFFGEGSRLTVL.

CDR3 DNA sequence: TGCAGCGTTGAGGCCAGGGCGGAGTCTGGGGCCAACGTCCTGACTTTC. Translation: CSVEARAESGANVLTF. The chain joins TRBV29-1 to TRBJ2-6; D may be TRBD1 (5 bases). There are 16 residues in the CDR3. Trimming stripped 3 bases from V and 1 base from J, with 13 bases between. Germline CDR1 is SQVTM and CDR2 is ANQGSEA.

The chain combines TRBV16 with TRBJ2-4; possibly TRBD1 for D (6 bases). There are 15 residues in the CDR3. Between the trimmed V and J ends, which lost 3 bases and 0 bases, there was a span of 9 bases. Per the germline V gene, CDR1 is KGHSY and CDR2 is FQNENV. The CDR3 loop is CASSQTGLAKNIQYF. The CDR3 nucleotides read TGTGCCAGCAGCCAGACAGGACTAGCCAAAAACATTCAGTACTTC. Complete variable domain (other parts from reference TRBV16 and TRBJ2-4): GEEVAQTPKHLVRGEGQKAKLYCAPIKGHSYVFWYQQVLKNEFKFLISFQNENVFDETGMPKERFSAKCLPNSPCSLEIQATKLEDSAVYFCASSQTGLAKNIQYFGAGTRLSVL.

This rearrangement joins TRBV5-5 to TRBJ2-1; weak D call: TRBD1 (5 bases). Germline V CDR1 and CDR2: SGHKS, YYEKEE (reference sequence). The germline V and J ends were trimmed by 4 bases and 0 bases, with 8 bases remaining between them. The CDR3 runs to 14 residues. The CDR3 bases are TGTGCCAGCAGCCCTCAGGGCTCCTACAATGAGCAGTTCTTC. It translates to CASSPQGSYNEQFF.

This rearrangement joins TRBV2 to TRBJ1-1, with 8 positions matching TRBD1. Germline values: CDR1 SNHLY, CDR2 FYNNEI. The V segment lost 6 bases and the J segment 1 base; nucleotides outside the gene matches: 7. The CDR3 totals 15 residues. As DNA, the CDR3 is TGTGCCAGCAGAACACAGACAGGGGCGAACACTGAAGCTTTCTTT. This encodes CASRTQTGANTEAFF.

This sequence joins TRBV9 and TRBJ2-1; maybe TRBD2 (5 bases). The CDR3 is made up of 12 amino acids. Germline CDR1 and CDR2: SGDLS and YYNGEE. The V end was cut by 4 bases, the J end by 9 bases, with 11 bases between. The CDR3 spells CASSSRGSEQFF. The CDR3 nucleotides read TGTGCCAGCAGCTCTCGTGGGAGTGAGCAGTTCTTC.

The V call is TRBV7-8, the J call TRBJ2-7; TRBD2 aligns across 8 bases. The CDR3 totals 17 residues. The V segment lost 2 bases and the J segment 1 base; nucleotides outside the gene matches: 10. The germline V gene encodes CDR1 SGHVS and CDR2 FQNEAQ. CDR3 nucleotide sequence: TGTGCCAGCAGCTTAACCGACAGCGGGAGTTATTCCTACGAGCAGTACTTC. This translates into CASSLTDSGSYSYEQYF.

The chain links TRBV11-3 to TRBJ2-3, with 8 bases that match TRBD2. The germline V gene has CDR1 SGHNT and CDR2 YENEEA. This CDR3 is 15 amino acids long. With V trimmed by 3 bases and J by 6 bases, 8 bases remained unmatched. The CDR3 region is CASSFSGTGGDTQYF. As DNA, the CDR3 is TGTGCCAGCAGCTTTTCCGGGACGGGAGGGGATACGCAGTATTTT. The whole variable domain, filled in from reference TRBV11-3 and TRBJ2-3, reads EAGVVQSPRYKIIEKKQPVAFWCNPISGHNTLYWYLQNLGQGPELLIRYENEEAVDDSQLPKDRFSAERLKGVDSTLKIQPAELGDSAVYLCASSFSGTGGDTQYFGPGTRLTVL.

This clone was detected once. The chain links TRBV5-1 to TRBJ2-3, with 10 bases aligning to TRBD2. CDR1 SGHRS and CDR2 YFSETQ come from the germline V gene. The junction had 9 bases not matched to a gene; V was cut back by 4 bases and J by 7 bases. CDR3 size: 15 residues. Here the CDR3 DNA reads TGCGCCAGCAGCAACCCTAGCGGGAGCGTCAATACGCAGTATTTT. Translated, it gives CASSNPSGSVNTQYF.

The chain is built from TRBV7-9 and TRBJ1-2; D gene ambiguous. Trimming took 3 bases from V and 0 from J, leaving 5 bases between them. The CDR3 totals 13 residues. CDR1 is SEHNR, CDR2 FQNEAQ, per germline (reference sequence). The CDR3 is CASSLLTNYGYTF. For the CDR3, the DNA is TGTGCCAGCAGCTTGTTAACTAACTATGGCTACACCTTC.

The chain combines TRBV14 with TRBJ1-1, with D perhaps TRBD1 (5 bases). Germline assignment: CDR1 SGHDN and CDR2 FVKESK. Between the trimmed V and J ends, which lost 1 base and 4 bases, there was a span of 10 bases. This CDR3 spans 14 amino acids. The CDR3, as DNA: TGTGCCAGCAGCCAAGTGGGGGGGGTCACTGAAGCTTTCTTT. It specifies CASSQVGGVTEAFF.

In DNA, the CDR3 is TGTGCCAGCAGTTTAGTCTCGGGGAGTGCTAATGAAAAACTGTTTTTT. This codes for CASSLVSGSANEKLFF. This chain connects TRBV27 to TRBJ1-4; D ambiguous. Trimming left V 2 bases short and J 3 bases short, with 13 bases between. CDR1 and CDR2 (germline): MNHEY, SMNVEV (reference sequence). The length of the CDR3 is 16 residues.

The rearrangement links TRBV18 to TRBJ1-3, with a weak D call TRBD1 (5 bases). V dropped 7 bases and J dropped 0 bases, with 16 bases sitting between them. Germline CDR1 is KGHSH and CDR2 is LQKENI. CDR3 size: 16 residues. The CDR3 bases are TGTGCCAGCTACGGGGGTGCTGGGGCCTCTGGAAACACCATATATTTT. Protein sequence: CASYGGAGASGNTIYF.

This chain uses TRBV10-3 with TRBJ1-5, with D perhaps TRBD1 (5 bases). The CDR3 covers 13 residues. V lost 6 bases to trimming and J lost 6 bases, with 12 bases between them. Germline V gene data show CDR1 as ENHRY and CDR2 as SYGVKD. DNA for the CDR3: TGTGCCATCAGGCGGGACCGCAGTCAGCCCCAGCATTTT. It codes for CAIRRDRSQPQHF.

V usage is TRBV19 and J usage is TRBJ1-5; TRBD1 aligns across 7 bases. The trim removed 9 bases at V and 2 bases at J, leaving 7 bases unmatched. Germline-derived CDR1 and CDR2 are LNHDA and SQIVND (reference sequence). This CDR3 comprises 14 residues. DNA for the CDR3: TGTGCCAGCAGACCTCAGGGGGGCAATCAGCCCCAGCATTTT. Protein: CASRPQGGNQPQHF. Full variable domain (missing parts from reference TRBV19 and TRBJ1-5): DGGITQSPKYLFRKEGQNVTLSCEQNLNHDAMYWYRQDPGQGLRLIYYSQIVNDFQKGDIAEGYSVSREKKESFPLTVTSAQKNPTAFYLCASRPQGGNQPQHFGDGTRLSIL.

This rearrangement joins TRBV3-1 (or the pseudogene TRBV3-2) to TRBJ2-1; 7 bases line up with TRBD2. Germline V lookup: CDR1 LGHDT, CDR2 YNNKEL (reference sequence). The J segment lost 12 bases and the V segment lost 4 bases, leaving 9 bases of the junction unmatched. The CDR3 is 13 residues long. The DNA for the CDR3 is TGTGCCAGCAGCCCTTACATCGTAGCGGGGCAGTTCTTC. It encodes CASSPYIVAGQFF.

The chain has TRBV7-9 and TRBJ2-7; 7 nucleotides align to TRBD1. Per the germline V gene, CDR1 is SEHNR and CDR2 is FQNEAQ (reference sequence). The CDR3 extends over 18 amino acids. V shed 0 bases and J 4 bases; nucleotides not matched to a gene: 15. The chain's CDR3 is CASSLAGGRGQKTYEQYF. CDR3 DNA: TGTGCCAGCAGCTTAGCAGGAGGAAGGGGACAGAAGACATACGAGCAGTACTTC.

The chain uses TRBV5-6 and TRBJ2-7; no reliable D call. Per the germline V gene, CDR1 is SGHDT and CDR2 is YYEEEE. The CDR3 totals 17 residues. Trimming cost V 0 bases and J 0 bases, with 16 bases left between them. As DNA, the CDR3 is TGTGCCAGCAGCTTGGCCGTAGGTTCATGGTCCTCCTACGAGCAGTACTTC. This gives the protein CASSLAVGSWSSYEQYF.

This CDR3 reads CASSYAGDSFYEQYF. In DNA form, the CDR3 reads TGTGCCAGCAGTTACGCAGGGGACTCCTTCTACGAGCAGTACTTC. The chain couples TRBV6-5 to TRBJ2-7, with D perhaps given as TRBD1 or TRBD2 (6 bases each). The V gene lost 2 bases and the J gene lost 3 bases, with 14 bases spanning the gap. The CDR3 has 15 amino acids. Germline loops: CDR1 MNHEY, CDR2 SVGAGI.

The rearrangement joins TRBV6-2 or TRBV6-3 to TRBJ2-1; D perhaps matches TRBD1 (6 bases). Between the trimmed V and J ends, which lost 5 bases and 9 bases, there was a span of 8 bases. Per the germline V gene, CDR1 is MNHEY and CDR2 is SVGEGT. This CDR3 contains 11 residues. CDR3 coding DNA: TGTGCCAGCAGTCTACAGGGTGAGCAGTTCTTC. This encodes CASSLQGEQFF.